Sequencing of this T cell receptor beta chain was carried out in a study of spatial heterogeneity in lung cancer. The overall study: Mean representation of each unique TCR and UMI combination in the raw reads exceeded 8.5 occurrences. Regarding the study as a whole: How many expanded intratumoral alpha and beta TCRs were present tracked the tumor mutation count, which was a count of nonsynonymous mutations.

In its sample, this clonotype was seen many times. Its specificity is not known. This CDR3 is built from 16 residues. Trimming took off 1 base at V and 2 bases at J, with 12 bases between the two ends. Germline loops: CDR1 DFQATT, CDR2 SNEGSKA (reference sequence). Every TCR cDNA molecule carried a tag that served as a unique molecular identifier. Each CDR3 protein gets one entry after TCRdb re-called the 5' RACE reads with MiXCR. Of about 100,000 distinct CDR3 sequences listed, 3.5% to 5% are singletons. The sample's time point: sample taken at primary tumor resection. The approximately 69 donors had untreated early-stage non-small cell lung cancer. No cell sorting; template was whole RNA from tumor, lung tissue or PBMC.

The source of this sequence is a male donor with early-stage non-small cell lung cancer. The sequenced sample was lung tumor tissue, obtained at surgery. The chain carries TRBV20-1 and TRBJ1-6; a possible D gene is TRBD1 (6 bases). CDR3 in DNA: TGCAGTGCTAGAGCCCCCGGGGGCGCCTATAATTCACCCCTCCACTTT. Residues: CSARAPGGAYNSPLHF.